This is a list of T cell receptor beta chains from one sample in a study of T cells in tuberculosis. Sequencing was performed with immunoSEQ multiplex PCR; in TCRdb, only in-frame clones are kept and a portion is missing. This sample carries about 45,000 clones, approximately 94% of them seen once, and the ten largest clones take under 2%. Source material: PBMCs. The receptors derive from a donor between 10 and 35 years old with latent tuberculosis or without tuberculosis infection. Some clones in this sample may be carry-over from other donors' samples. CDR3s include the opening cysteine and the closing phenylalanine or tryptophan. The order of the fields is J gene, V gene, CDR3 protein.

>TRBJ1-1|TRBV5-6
CASSPQGTEAFF
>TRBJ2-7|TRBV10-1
CASSETSAEQYF
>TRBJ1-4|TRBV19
CASSTPGQEPNEKLFF
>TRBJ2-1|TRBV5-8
CASSFSGPFYNEQFF
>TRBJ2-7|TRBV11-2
CASSSGLPYEQYF
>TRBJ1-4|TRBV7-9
CASSSRGENEKLFF
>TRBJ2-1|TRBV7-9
CASTTGTSGVQFF
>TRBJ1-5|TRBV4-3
CASSQDRRQPQHF
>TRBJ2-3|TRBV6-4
CASSGSAGGPDTQYF
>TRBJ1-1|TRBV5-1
CASSLPGQGFTEAFF
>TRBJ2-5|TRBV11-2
CASSQTGGQETQYF
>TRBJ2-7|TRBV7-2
CASSPRPLAGVGEQYF
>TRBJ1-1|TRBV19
CAISQGMGSEAFF
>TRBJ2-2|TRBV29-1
CSVIMERGNTGELFF
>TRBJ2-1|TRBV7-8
CASSFRRGQGFVTFEQFF
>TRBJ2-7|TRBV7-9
CASSPTGDIYEQYF
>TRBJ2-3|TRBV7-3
CASSQLAGGADTQYF
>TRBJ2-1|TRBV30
CAWIARVNNEQFF
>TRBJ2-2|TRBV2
CASRTLTGIGELFF
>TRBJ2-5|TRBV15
CATSSDRGKETQYF
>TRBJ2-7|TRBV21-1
CASSEEGLQDPYEQYF
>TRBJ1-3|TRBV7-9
CASSTQDRTAHSGNTIYF
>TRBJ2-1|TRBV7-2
CASSLAGGLYNEQFF
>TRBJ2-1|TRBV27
CASSLVASGSLDEQFF
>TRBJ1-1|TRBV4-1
CASSQTRDRANTEAFF
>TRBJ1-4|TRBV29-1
CSGRSTRGEKLFF
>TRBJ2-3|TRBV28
CASSYRGSTDTQYF